This T cell receptor beta chain comes out of a study of cytomegalovirus exposure and HLA in healthy donors. With respect to this clone: Antigen unknown.

Broader study findings: Associated with HLA alleles at 0.05 false discovery rate in a later analysis were 15,000 to 20,000 TCR beta sequences.

This PCR relied on a set of 60 Vbeta primers and 13 Jbeta primers. Generated by immunoSEQ multiplex PCR, the TCRdb table keeps only in-frame clones and is missing some. This repertoire shows over 130,000 clones, approximately 85% found once; its top ten account for just under 6.5%. V was clipped by 6 bases and J by 3 bases; unmatched bases: 11. Germline CDR1 is SQVTM and CDR2 is ANQGSEA. This CDR3 spans 14 amino acids. The V gene is TRBV29-1, the J gene TRBJ2-7; 7 nucleotides align to TRBD2. This receptor was obtained from a man aged 50-60 years in good health and CMV-seropositive. Source material: PBMCs. CDR3 DNA sequence: TGCAGCGTCCTATGGCCCGGGAGGAACTACGAGCAGTACTTC. Amino acids: CSVLWPGRNYEQYF.